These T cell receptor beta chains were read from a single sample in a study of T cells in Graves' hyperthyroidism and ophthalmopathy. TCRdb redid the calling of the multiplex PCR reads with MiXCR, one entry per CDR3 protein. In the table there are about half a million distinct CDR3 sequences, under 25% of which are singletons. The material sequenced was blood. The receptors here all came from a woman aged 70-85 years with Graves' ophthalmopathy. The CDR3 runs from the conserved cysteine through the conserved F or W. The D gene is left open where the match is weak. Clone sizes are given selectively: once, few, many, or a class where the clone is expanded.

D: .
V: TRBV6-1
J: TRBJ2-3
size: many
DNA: TGTGCCAGCAACATAAGAGGCACAGATACGCAGTATTTT
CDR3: CASNIRGTDTQYF

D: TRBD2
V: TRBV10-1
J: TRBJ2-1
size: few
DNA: TGCGCCAGCAGTGTGTCGGGAGGGCAAAATGAGCAGTTCTTC
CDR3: CASSVSGGQNEQFF

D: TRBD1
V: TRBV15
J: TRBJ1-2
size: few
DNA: TGTGCCACCACCGGGACAGGGGACCACTATGGCTACACCTTC
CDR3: CATTGTGDHYGYTF

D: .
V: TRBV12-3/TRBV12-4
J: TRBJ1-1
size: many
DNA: TGTGCCAGCAGTTTTGTCAACACTGAAGCTTTCTTT
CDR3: CASSFVNTEAFF

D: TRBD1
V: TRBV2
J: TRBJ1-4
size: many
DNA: TGTGCCAGCAGCCGGACAGGGAGGGATGAAAAACTGTTTTTT
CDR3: CASSRTGRDEKLFF

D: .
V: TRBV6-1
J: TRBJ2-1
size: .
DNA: TGTGCCAGCAGTTCCAGCCACCTCAATGAGCAGTTCTTC
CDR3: CASSSSHLNEQFF

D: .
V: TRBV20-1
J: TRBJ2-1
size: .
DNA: TGCAGTGCTAATCCCCCGGGTATTCGGAATGAGCAGTTCTTC
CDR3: CSANPPGIRNEQFF

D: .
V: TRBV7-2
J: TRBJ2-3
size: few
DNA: TGTGCCAGCAGCTCCGGACGAACCACAGATACGCAGTATTTT
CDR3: CASSSGRTTDTQYF

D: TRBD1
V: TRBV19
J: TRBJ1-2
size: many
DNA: TGTGCCAGTAGTTCCGGGACAGACACTAACTATGGCTACACCTTC
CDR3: CASSSGTDTNYGYTF

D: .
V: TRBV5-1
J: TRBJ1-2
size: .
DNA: TGCGCCAGCAGCTCGACGGTCCGGGACGGGAATGGCTACACCTTC
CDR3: CASSSTVRDGNGYTF

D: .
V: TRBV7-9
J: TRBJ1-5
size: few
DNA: TGTGCCAGCAGCCGGTTAGTAGGGCAGCCCCAGCATTTT
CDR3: CASSRLVGQPQHF

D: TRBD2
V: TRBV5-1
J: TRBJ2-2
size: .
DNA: TGCGCCAGCAGGACCGGGACTAGCGGGGTCGGGGAGCTGTTTTTT
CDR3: CASRTGTSGVGELFF

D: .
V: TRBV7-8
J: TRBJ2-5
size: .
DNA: TGTGCCAGCAGCTTAGGAATGGCGTCGGAGACCCAGTACTTC
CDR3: CASSLGMASETQYF

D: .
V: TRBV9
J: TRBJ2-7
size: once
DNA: TGTGCCAGCAGCGCGGGCTTAACTCGGGACGAGCAGTACTTC
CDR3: CASSAGLTRDEQYF

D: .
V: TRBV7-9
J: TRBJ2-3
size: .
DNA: TGTGCCAGCAGTTTAATCTCAGGGAACACAGATACGCAGTATTTT
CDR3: CASSLISGNTDTQYF

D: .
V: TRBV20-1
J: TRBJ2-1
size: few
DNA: TGCAGTCGCCTAGCTAATGCTAACAATGAGCAGTTCTTC
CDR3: CSRLANANNEQFF

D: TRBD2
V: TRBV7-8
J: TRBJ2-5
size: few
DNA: TGTGCCAGCAGCTTATTCTTAACTAGCGGGACCCCTGGGACCCAGTACTTC
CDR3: CASSLFLTSGTPGTQYF

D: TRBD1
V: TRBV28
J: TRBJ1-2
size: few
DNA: TGTGCCAGCAGGCCAGCAGGGGGTGGCTACACCTTC
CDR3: CASRPAGGGYTF

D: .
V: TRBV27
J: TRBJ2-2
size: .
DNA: TGTGCCAGCAGAGGCAGGACGAACACCGGGGAGCTGTTTTTT
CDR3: CASRGRTNTGELFF

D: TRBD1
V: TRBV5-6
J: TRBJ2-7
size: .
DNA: TGTGCCAGCAGCCGGGGACAGGGTGGCTCCGAGCAGTACTTC
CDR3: CASSRGQGGSEQYF

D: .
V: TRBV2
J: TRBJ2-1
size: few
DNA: TGTGCCAGCAGTGTAGGGGGGAGAAGGCAGTTCTTC
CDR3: CASSVGGRRQFF

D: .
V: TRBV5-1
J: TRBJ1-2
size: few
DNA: TGCGCCAGCAGCTTAGCGGATCTTAACTATGGCTACACCTTC
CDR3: CASSLADLNYGYTF

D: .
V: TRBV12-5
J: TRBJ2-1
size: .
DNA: TGTGCTAGTGGTTTGGGGTCCGGAGTGGGCAATGAGCAGTTCTTC
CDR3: CASGLGSGVGNEQFF

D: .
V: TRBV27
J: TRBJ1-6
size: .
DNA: TGTGCCAGCAGTTTTCACGGATCGATGTCCTATAATTCACCCCTCCACTTT
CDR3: CASSFHGSMSYNSPLHF

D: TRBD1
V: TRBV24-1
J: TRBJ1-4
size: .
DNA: TGTGCCACCAGTGATCCCCTTACTTTGGACAGGGAGGATGAAAAACTGTTTTTT
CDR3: CATSDPLTLDREDEKLFF

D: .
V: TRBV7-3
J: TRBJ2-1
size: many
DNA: TGTGCCAGCAGCCCAGACAGGTACAATGAGCAGTTCTTC
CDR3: CASSPDRYNEQFF

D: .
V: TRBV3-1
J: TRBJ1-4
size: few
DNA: TGTGCCAGCAGCCACGCCGGGACGGCGAATCGACTGTTTTTT
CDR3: CASSHAGTANRLFF

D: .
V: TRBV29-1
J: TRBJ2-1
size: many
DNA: TGCAGCGCTCGCGAAGCGGGCCGGACCAATGAGCAGTTCTTC
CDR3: CSAREAGRTNEQFF

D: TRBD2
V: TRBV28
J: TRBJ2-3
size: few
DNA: TGTGCCAGCAGTTCGACTAGCGGAGCGAAGAATACGCAGTATTTT
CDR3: CASSSTSGAKNTQYF

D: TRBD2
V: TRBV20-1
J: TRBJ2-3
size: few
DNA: TGCAGTGCTAGAAGAAGCGGGAGGCTCACAGATACGCAGTATTTT
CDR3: CSARRSGRLTDTQYF

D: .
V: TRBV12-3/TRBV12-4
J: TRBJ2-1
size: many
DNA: TGTGCCAGCAGTTTAAGTAACAACAATGAGCAGTTCTTC
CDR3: CASSLSNNNEQFF

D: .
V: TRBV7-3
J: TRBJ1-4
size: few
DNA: TGTGCCAGCAGCTTACAAATTGCAACTAATGAAAAACTGTTTTTT
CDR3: CASSLQIATNEKLFF

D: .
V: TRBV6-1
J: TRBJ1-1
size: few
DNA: TGTGCCAGCAGTCAAATCCGGACTGAAGCTTTCTTT
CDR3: CASSQIRTEAFF

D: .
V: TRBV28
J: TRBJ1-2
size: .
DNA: TGTGCCAGCAGCCCCTTGTCGGGGGTGAGGGGGGCTGGCTACACCTTC
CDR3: CASSPLSGVRGAGYTF

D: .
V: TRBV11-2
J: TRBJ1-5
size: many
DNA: TGTGCCAGCAGCTTAGATCGACGACAGCCCCAGCATTTT
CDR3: CASSLDRRQPQHF

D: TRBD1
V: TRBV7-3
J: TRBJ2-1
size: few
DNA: TGTGCCAGCAGCTCGACAGGGTCTGAGCAGTTCTTC
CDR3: CASSSTGSEQFF

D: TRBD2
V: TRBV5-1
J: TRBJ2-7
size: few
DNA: TGCGCCAGCAGCTTGGCATACCGGGAGGCCGTCGAGTACGAGCAGTACTTC
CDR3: CASSLAYREAVEYEQYF

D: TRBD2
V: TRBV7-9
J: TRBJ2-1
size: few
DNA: TGTGCCAGCAGCCCATGGACTAGCGGGAGGGCCAGTGAGCAGTTCTTC
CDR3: CASSPWTSGRASEQFF

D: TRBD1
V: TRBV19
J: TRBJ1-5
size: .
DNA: TGTGCCAGTAGGCGACAGGGGACTGATCAGCCCCAGCATTTT
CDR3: CASRRQGTDQPQHF